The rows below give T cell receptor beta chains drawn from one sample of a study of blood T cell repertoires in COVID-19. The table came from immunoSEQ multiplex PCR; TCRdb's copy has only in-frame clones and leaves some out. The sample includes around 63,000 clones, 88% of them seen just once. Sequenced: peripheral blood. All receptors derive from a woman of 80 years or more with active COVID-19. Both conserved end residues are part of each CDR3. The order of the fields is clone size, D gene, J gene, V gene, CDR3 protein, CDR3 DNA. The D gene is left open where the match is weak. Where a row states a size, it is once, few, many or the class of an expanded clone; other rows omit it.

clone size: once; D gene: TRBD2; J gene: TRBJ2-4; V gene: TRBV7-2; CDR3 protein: CASSQEGLAGTKNIQYF; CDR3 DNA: TGTGCCAGCAGCCAGGAGGGACTAGCGGGGACCAAAAACATTCAGTACTTC
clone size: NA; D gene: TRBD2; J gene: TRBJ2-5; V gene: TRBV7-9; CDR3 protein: CASSGGTTSGIQETQYF; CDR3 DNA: TGTGCCAGCAGCGGAGGGACGACTAGCGGGATTCAAGAGACCCAGTACTTC
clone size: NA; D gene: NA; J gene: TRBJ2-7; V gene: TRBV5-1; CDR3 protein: CASSLFQGTNEQYF; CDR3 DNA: TGCGCCAGCAGCTTGTTCCAGGGGACGAACGAGCAGTACTTC
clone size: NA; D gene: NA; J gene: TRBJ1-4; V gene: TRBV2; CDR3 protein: CASRFFQGVGEKLFF; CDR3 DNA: TGTGCCAGCAGGTTTTTCCAGGGCGTAGGCGAAAAACTGTTTTTT
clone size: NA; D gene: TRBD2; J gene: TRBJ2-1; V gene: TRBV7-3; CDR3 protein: CASSSTSGGADEQFF; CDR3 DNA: TGTGCCAGCAGCTCGACTAGCGGGGGGGCGGATGAGCAGTTCTTC
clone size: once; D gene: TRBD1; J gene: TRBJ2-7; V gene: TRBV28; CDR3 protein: CASSSPGRGSYEQYF; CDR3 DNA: TGTGCCAGCAGTTCCCCAGGCAGGGGGTCCTACGAGCAGTACTTC
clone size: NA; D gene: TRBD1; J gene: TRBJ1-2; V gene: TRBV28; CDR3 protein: CASSSSGTGGGGYTF; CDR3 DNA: TGTGCCAGCAGTTCAAGCGGGACAGGGGGCGGTGGCTACACCTTC
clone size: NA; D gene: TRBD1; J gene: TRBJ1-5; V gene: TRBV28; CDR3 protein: CASSLGQGFNQPQHF; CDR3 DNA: TGTGCCAGCAGTTTGGGACAGGGCTTTAATCAGCCCCAGCATTTT
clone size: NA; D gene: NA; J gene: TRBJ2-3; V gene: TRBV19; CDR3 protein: CASSIVRSTDTQYF; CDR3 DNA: TGTGCCAGTAGTATAGTGCGGAGCACAGATACGCAGTATTTT
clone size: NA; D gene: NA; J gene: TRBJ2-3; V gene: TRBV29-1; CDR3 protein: CSVQGGTDTQYF; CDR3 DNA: TGCAGCGTCCAGGGAGGTACAGATACGCAGTATTTT
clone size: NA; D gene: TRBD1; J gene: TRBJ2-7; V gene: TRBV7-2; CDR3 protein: CASSFRQGAGEQYF; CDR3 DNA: TGTGCCAGCAGCTTTAGACAGGGGGCGGGCGAGCAGTACTTC
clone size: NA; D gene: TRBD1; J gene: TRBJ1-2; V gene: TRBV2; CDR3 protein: CASSADRVYGYTF; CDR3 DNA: TGTGCCAGCAGTGCGGACAGGGTCTATGGCTACACCTTC
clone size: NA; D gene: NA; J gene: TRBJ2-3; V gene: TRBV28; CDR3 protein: CASSFEVLVTQYF; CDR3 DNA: TGTGCCAGCAGTTTCGAGGTTCTAGTTACGCAGTATTTT
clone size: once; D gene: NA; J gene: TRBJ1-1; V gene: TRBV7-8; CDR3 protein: CASSSAFGQSNTEAFF; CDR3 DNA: TGTGCCAGCAGCTCTGCATTTGGACAATCGAACACTGAAGCTTTCTTT
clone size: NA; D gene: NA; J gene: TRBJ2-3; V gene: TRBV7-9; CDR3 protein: CASSFPQGKYTDTQYF; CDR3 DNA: TGTGCCAGCAGCTTCCCCCAGGGCAAGTACACAGATACGCAGTATTTT
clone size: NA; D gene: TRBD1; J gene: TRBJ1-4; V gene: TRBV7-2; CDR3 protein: CASSLAPTGGLEKLFF; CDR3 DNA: TGTGCCAGCAGCTTAGCCCCGACAGGGGGCTTGGAAAAACTGTTTTTT
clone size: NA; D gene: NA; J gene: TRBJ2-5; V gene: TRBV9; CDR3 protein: CASSPLLQETQYF; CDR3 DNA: TGTGCCAGCAGCCCCCTGTTGCAAGAGACCCAGTACTTC
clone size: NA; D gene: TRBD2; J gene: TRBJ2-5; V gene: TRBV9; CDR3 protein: CASSSGLAGAQETQYF; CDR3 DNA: TGTGCCAGCAGCTCCGGACTAGCGGGGGCCCAAGAGACCCAGTACTTC
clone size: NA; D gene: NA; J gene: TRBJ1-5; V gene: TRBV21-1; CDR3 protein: CASSKRQGGNQPQHF; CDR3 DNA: TGTGCCAGCAGCAAGCGACAGGGAGGCAATCAGCCCCAGCATTTT
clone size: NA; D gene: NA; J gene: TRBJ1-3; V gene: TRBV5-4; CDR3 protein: CASSLIGGSGNTIYF; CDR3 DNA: TGTGCCAGCAGCTTAATAGGGGGCTCTGGAAACACCATATATTTT
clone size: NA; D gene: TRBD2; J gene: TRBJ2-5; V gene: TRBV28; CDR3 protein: CASSWTSGGGETQYF; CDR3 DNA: TGTGCCAGCAGCTGGACTAGCGGGGGCGGAGAGACCCAGTACTTC
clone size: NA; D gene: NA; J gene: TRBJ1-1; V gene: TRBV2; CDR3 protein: CASSDFCDWNLDTEAFF; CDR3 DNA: TGTGCCAGCAGTGATTTTTGTGACTGGAATCTTGACACTGAAGCTTTCTTT
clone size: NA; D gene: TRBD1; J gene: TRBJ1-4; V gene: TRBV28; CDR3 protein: CASSPGTGAPNNEKLFF; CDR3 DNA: TGTGCCAGCAGTCCAGGGACAGGGGCTCCCAATAATGAAAAACTGTTTTTT
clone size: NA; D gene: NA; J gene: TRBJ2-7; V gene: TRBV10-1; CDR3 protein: CASSPVGGRYEQYF; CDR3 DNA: TGCGCCAGCAGTCCGGTTGGGGGCCGCTACGAGCAGTACTTC
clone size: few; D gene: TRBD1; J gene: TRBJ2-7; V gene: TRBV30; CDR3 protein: CAWSVQGQPGQYF; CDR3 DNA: TGTGCCTGGAGTGTACAGGGACAGCCAGGGCAGTACTTC
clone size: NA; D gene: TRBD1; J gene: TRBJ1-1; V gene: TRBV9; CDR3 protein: CASSPRTGDTEAFF; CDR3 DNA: TGTGCCAGCAGCCCTCGGACAGGGGACACTGAAGCTTTCTTT
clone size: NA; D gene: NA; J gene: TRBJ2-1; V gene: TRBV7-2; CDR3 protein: CASSLGVAYNNEQFF; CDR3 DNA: TGTGCCAGCAGCTTAGGGGTAGCGTACAACAATGAGCAGTTCTTC
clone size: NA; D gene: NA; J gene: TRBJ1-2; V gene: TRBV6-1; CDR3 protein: CASSESPRFYGYTF; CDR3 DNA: TGTGCCAGCAGTGAATCTCCCAGGTTCTATGGCTACACCTTC
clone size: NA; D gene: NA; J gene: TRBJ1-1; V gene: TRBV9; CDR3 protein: CASSSMGRTLGSNTEAFF; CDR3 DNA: TGTGCCAGCAGCTCGATGGGTCGAACTTTGGGCTCGAACACTGAAGCTTTCTTT
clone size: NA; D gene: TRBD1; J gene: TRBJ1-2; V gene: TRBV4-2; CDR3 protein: CASSQDGQGYYGYTF; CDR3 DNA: TGTGCCAGCAGCCAAGACGGACAGGGCTACTATGGCTACACCTTC
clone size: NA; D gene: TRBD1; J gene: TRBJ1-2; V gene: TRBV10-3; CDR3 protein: CAISSQGAYGYTF; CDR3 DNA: TGTGCCATCAGTTCTCAGGGGGCCTATGGCTACACCTTC
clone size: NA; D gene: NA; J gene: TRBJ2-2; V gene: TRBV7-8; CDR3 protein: CASSLLVGVAGELFF; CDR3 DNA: TGTGCCAGCAGCTTGTTGGTAGGGGTTGCCGGGGAGCTGTTTTTT
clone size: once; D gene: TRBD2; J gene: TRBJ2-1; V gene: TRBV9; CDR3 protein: CASSATSGYYNEQFF; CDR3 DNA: TGTGCCAGCAGCGCGACTAGCGGATATTACAATGAGCAGTTCTTC
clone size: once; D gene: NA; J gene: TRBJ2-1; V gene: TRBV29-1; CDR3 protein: CSVGSSTNEQFF; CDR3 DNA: TGCAGCGTTGGGTCTAGCACCAATGAGCAGTTCTTC
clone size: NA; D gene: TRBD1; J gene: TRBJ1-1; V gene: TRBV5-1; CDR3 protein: CASSWDRGTEAFF; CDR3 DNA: TGCGCCAGCAGCTGGGACAGGGGCACTGAAGCTTTCTTT
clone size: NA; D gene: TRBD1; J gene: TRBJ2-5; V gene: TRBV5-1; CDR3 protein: CASSLERTGRETQYF; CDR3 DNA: TGCGCCAGCAGCTTGGAAAGGACAGGGAGGGAGACCCAGTACTTC
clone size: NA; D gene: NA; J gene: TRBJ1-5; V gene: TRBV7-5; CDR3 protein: CARSLVSVRQPQHF; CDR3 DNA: TGTGCCAGAAGCTTAGTGAGCGTTCGACAGCCCCAGCATTTT
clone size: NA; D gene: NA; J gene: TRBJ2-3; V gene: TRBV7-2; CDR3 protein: CASSLVSTHLVDTQYF; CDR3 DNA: TGTGCCAGCAGCTTAGTATCGACTCATTTGGTAGATACGCAGTATTTT
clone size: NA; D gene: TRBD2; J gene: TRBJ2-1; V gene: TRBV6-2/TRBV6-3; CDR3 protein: CASSFRGAGGYNEQFF; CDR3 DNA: TGTGCCAGCAGTTTCCGCGGAGCGGGGGGTTACAATGAGCAGTTCTTC
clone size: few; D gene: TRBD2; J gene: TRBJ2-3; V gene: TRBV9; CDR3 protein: CASSAELAGGSDTQYF; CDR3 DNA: TGTGCCAGCAGCGCAGAACTAGCGGGGGGATCAGATACGCAGTATTTT
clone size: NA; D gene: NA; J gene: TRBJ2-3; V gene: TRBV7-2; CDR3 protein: CASSPGVLTDTQYF; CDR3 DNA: TGTGCCAGCAGTCCCGGGGTACTTACAGATACGCAGTATTTT
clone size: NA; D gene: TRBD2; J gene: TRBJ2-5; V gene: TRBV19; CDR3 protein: CASSIVGRRLAGGQETQYF; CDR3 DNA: TGTGCCAGTAGTATAGTGGGCAGGAGACTAGCGGGGGGTCAAGAGACCCAGTACTTC
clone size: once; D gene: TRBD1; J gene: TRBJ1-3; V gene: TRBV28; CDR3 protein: CATRQGGTGPGNTIYF; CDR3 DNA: TGTGCCACCCGCCAGGGCGGGACAGGGCCTGGAAACACCATATATTTT
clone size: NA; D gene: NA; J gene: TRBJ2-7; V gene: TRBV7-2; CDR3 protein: CASSLGLNYEQYF; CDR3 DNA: TGTGCCAGCAGCTTAGGACTAAACTACGAGCAGTACTTC
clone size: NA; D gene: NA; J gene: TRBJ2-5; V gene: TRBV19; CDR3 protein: CASSIASGVETQYF; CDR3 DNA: TGTGCCAGTAGTATAGCGAGCGGAGTGGAGACCCAGTACTTC
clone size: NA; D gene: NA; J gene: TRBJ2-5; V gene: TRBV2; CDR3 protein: CASRQQALAETQYF; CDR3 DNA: TGTGCCAGCAGGCAGCAAGCCCTAGCAGAGACCCAGTACTTC
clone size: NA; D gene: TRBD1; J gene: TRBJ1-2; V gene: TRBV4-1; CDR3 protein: CASSQTDRVNGYTF; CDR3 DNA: TGCGCCAGCAGCCAAACCGACAGGGTAAATGGCTACACCTTC
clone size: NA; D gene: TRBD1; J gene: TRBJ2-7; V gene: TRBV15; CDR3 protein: CATSREGGGYEQYF; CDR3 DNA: TGTGCCACCAGCAGAGAAGGGGGCGGATACGAGCAGTACTTC
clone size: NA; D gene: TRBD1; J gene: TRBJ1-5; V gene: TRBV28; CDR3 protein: CASRIQGGSRNQPQHF; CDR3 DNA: TGTGCCAGCAGGATACAGGGGGGAAGTCGCAATCAGCCCCAGCATTTT
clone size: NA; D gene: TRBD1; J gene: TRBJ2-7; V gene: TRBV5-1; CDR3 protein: CASSFWDRGRSSGYEQYF; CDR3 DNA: TGCGCCAGCAGCTTTTGGGACAGGGGGCGGAGTAGCGGCTACGAGCAGTACTTC
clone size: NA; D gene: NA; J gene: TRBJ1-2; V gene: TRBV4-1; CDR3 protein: CASSQGGQLNYGYTF; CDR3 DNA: TGCGCCAGCAGCCAAGGTGGACAGCTAAACTATGGCTACACCTTC
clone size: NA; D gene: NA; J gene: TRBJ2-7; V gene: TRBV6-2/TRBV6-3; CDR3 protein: CASSFSPTGGAYEQYF; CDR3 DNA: TGTGCCAGCAGTTTCTCCCCGACCGGAGGGGCCTACGAGCAGTACTTC
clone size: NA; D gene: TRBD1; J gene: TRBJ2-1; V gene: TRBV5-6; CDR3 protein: CASSFGQGKTSNEQFF; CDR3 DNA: TGTGCCAGCAGCTTTGGACAGGGGAAGACTAGCAATGAGCAGTTCTTC
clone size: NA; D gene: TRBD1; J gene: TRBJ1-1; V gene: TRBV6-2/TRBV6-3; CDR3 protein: CASSWDRGDLNTEAFF; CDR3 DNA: TGTGCCAGCAGCTGGGACAGGGGGGACCTGAACACTGAAGCTTTCTTT
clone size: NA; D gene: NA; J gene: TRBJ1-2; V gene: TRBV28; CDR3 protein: CASRFPGEDLGYTF; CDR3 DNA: TGTGCCAGCAGGTTCCCCGGGGAGGACCTTGGCTACACCTTC
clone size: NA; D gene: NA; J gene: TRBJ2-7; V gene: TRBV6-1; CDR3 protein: CASSVRPGSSFWDEQYF; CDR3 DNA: TGTGCCAGCAGTGTCCGCCCTGGGAGTAGTTTTTGGGACGAGCAGTACTTC
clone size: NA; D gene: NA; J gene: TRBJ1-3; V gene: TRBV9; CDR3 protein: CASSVGGGKENTIYF; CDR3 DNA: TGTGCCAGCAGCGTAGGCGGGGGGAAGGAAAACACCATATATTTT
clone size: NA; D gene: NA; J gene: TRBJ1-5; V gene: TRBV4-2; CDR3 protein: CASSQGGGSNQPQHF; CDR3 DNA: TGTGCCAGCAGCCAAGGGGGAGGGAGCAATCAGCCCCAGCATTTT
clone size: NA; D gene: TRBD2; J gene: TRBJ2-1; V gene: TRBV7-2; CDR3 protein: CASSFSGGFYNEQFF; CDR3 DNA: TGTGCCAGCAGCTTTAGCGGGGGATTCTACAATGAGCAGTTCTTC